Included here is one TCR beta chain sequence, with context. Its antigen remains undetermined. Base-call qualities are not available, and no considerably larger clone is one nucleotide away. TCRbeta CDR3 regions were amplified from genomic DNA using the immunoSEQ Assay, a bias-controlled multiplex PCR. Per the authors' processing: Within the assay, amplification of reference gene primers was used to estimate how many nucleated cells each sample contained. To quantify the absolute abundance of each unique TCRbeta CDR3 rearrangement, sequence reads were collapsed and filtered. For each sample, productive Simpson clonality was calculated as the square root of Simpson's diversity index across productive rearrangements. The table comes from immuneACCESS by way of TCRdb, which keeps in-frame sequences with V and J called. Part of the clones is missing from these tables; in studies checked, under half for an unresolved V gene and the rest for unknown reasons. The V and J calls and clone size come from that table; D and trimming were worked out from the DNA. For this sample there are some 200,000 clones; about 88% appear just once. About 18% of the sample belongs to the ten largest clones.

This specimen comes from a study of blood T cell repertoires in COVID-19 (dated by TCRdb to 2020 to 2022). Turning to the overall study: Samples from collaborators originated in the United States, Italy and Spain and spanned both the acute and convalescent phases of COVID-19. Where available, HLA class I and class II types were taken from metadata supplied by the sample provider and were not determined by assay-based typing. The repertoires were released in a freely available public database intended as a resource for research on the immune response to SARS-CoV-2. The material from the prospective study consisted of cDNA or gDNA derived from T cells, B-cell-depleted T cells, or PBMCs. The samples were drawn from the first 160 participants of the ongoing ImmuneRACE study and from over 950 subjects provided by 6 global collaborators. Deeply sampled blood TCRbeta repertoires from subjects exposed to, actively infected with, or recovered from COVID-19 were included in the dataset. Nearly every sample came with metadata listing a de-identified subject ID, COVID-19 status, age in years and sex.

At one collaborating source in Seattle, patients were enrolled during active infection and were followed longitudinally through the course of disease. Each collaborating institution followed its own protocols to collect whole blood in K2EDTA tubes. For TCRbeta analysis, collaborator samples were shipped as frozen whole blood, as isolated PBMCs, or as DNA extracted from either sample type. Summary of the overall study and its limitations: How much clinical and demographic metadata was included differed by source and by participant, and the metadata was provided uncurated.

V ends up 7 bases short and J 5 bases short, with an unmatched junction base count of 8. Taken from cysteine to phenylalanine, the CDR3 has 15 residues. Just the 45-base CDR3 DNA is kept, in frame starting at base 1. Looking up the germline V gene (reference sequence) yields CDR1 SEHNR and CDR2 FQNEAQ. The source material was peripheral blood. Recombination connected TRBV7-9 to TRBJ2-3, with TRBD2 matching 11 junction bases. The source of this sequence is a man aged 50 or older with COVID-19, enrolled during active disease. The bases read TGTGCCAGCACCCCCGGGACTAGCGGTGTAGATACGCAGTATTTT. The resulting protein is CASTPGTSGVDTQYF.